This T cell receptor (beta chain) was sequenced during a study of T cell responses to AZD1222 COVID-19 vaccine. This table comes from immunoSEQ multiplex PCR, and its TCRdb copy is limited to in-frame clones, with some not included. The sample shows around 120,000 clones, around 90% of them seen only once. Doses given second, at about 4 or about 12 weeks, were pooled. This TCR was sampled from an adult who received the AZD1222 COVID-19 vaccine. Sequenced material: peripheral blood, taken 28 days after the second AZD1222 dose.

The CDR3 sequence: CASSSSSFRPMNTEAFF. CDR3 coding DNA: TGTGCCAGCAGCTCCTCTTCCTTCAGGCCTATGAACACTGAAGCTTTCTTT. This chain uses TRBV13 with TRBJ1-1, with unresolved D. Germline V CDR1 and CDR2: PRHDT, FYEKMQ (reference sequence). V was trimmed by 4 bases and J by 0 bases, leaving 18 bases between them. This CDR3 contains 17 residues.